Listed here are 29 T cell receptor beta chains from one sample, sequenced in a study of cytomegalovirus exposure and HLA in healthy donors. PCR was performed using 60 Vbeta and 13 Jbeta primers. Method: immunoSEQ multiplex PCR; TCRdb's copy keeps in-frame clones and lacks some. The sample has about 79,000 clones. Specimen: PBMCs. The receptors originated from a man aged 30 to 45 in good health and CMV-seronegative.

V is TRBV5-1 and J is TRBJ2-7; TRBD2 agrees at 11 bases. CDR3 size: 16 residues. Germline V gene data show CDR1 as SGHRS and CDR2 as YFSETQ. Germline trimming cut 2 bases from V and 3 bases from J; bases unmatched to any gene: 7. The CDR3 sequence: CASSFSGRDSLYEQYF. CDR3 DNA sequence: TGCGCCAGCAGCTTTAGCGGGAGGGATAGTCTCTACGAGCAGTACTTC.

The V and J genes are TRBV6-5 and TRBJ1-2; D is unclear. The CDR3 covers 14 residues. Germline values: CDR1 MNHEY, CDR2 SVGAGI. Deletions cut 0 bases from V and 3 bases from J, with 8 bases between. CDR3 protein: CASSYSPGYYGYTF. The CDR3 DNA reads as TGTGCCAGCAGTTACTCACCAGGCTACTATGGCTACACCTTC.

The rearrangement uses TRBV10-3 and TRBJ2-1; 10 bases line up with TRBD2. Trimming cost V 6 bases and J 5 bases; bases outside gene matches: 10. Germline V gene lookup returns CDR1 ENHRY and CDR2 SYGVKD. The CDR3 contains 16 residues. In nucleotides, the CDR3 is TGTGCCATCAGAACTCTTCAGCGGGGGGGCAACAATGAGCAGTTCTTC. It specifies CAIRTLQRGGNNEQFF.

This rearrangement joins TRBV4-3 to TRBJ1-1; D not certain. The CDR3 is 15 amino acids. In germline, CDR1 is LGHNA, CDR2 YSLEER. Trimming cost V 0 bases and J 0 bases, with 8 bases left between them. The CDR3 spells CASSQDPEMNTEAFF. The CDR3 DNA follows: TGCGCCAGCAGCCAAGATCCAGAAATGAACACTGAAGCTTTCTTT.

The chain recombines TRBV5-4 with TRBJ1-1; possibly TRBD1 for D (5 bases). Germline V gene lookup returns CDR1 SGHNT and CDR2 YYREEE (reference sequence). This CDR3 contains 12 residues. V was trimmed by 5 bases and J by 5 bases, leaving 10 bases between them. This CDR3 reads CASRGRKTEAFF. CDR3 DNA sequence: TGTGCCAGCAGGGGGCGGAAGACTGAAGCTTTCTTT.

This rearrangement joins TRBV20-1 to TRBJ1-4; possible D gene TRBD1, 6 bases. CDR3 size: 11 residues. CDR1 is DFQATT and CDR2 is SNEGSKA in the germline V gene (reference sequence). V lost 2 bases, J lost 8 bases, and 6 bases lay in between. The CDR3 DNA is TGCAGTGCTAGACAGGGGGAAAAACTGTTTTTT. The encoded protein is CSARQGEKLFF.

DNA of the CDR3: TGTGCCAGCGCGACAGGGGATAGCAATCAGCCCCAGCATTTT. Translating gives CASATGDSNQPQHF. The chain links TRBV11-3 to TRBJ1-5; 8 bases line up with TRBD1. Trimming cost V 8 bases and J 0 bases; bases outside gene matches: 3. Germline CDR1 is SGHNT and CDR2 is YENEEA. The CDR3 is 14 residues long.

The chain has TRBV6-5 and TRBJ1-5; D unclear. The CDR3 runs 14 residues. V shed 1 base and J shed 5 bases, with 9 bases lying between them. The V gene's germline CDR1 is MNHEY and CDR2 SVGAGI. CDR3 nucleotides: TGTGCCAGCAGTTACTTGTCAGAATATCAGCCCCAGCATTTT. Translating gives CASSYLSEYQPQHF.

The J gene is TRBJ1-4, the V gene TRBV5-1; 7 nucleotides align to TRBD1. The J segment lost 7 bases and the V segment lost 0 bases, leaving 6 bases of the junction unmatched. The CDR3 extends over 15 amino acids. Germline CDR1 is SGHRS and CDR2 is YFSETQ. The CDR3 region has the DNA TGCGCCAGCAGCTTGGGACAGGGCGAAACTGAAAAACTGTTTTTT. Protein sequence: CASSLGQGETEKLFF.

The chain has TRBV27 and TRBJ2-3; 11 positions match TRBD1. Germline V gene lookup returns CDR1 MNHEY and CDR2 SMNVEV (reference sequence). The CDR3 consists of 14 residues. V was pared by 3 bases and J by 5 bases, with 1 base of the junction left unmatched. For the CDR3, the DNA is TGTGCCAGCAGTTTCGGGACAGGGGGAGATACGCAGTATTTT. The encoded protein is CASSFGTGGDTQYF.

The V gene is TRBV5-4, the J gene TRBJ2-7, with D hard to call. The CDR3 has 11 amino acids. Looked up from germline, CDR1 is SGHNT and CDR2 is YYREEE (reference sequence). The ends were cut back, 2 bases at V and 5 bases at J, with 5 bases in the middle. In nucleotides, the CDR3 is TGTGCCAGCAGCTTTATCGACGAGCAGTACTTC. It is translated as CASSFIDEQYF. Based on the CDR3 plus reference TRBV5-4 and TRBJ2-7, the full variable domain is ETGVTQSPTHLIKTRGQQVTLRCSSQSGHNTVSWYQQALGQGPQFIFQYYREEENGRGNFPPRFSGLQFPNYSSELNVNALELDDSALYLCASSFIDEQYFGPGTRLTVT.

CDR3 residues: CASSLALAGDSEQYF. The CDR3 bases are TGTGCCAGCAGCTTGGCCCTAGCGGGAGACAGCGAGCAGTACTTC. The chain combines TRBV5-6 with TRBJ2-7, with TRBD2 matching over 10 bases. V shed 0 bases, J shed 6 bases, and the junction held 6 bases outside the gene matches. The CDR3 is 15 residues long. Germline assignment: CDR1 SGHDT and CDR2 YYEEEE.

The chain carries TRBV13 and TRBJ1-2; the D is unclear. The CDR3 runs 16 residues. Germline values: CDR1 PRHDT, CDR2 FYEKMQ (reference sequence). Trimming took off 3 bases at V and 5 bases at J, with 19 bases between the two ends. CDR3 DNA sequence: TGTGCCAGCAGCTTTGGGGAGGGCCCCCAAGTTTATGGCTACACCTTC. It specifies CASSFGEGPQVYGYTF.

The CDR3 here is CASSDKTGYNEKLFF. In nucleotides, the CDR3 is TGTGCCAGCAGCGATAAAACAGGGTACAATGAAAAACTGTTTTTT. This sequence joins TRBV5-4 and TRBJ1-4; perhaps TRBD1 as D (6 bases). Trimming left V 4 bases short and J 5 bases short, with 15 bases between. The V gene's germline CDR1 is SGHNT and CDR2 YYREEE (reference sequence). The CDR3 contains 15 residues.

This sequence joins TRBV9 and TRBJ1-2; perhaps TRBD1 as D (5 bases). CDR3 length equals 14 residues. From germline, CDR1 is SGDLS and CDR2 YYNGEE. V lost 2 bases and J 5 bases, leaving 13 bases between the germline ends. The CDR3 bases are TGTGCCAGCAGCGTCGGGGGGAACCTTTATGGCTACACCTTC. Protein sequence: CASSVGGNLYGYTF. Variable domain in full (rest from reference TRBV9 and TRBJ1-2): DSGVTQTPKHLITATGQRVTLRCSPRSGDLSVYWYQQSLDQGLQFLIQYYNGEERAKGNILERFSAQQFPDLHSELNLSSLELGDSALYFCASSVGGNLYGYTFGSGTRLTVV.

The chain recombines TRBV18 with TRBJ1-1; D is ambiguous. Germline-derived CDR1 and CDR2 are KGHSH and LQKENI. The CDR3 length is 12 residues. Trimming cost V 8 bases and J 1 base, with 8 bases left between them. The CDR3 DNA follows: TGTGCCAGCCTCACCAGGAACACTGAAGCTTTCTTT. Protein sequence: CASLTRNTEAFF.

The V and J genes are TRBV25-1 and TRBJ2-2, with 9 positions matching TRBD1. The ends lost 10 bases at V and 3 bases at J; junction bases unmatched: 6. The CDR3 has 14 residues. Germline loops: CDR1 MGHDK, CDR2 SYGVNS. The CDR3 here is CATRGQGDTGELFF. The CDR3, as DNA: TGTGCCACACGGGGACAGGGCGACACCGGGGAGCTGTTTTTT. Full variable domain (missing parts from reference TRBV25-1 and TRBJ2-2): EADIYQTPRYLVIGTGKKITLECSQTMGHDKMYWYQQDPGMELHLIHYSYGVNSTEKGDLSSESTVSRIRTEHFPLTLESARPSHTSQYLCATRGQGDTGELFFGEGSRLTVL.

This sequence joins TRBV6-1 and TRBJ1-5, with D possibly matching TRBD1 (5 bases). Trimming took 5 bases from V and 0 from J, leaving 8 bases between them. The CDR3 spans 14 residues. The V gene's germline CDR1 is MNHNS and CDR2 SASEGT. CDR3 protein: CASSPTDSNQPQHF. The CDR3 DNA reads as TGTGCCAGCAGTCCGACAGATAGCAATCAGCCCCAGCATTTT.

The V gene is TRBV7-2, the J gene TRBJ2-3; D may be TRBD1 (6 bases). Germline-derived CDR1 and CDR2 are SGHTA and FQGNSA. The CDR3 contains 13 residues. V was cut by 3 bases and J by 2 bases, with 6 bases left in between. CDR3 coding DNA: TGTGCCAGCAGCTTGGGGGCCACAGATACGCAGTATTTT. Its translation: CASSLGATDTQYF.

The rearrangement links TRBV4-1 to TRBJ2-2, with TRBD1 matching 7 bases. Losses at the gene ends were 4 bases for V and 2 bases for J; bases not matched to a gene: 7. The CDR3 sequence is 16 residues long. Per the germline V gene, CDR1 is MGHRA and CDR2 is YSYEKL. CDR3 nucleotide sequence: TGCGCCAGCAGCCGGAGGACAGGACTTAACACCGGGGAGCTGTTTTTT. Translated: CASSRRTGLNTGELFF.

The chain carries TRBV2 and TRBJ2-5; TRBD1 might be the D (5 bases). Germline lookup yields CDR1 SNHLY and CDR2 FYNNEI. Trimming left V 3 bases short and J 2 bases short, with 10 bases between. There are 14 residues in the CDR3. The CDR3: CASSEGLVQETQYF. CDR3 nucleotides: TGTGCCAGCAGTGAGGGGCTAGTGCAAGAGACCCAGTACTTC.

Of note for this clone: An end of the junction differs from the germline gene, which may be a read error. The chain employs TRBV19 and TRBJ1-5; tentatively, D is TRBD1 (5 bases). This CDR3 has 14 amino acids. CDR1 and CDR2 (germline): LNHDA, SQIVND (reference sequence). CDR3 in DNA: TGTGCCAGTAGTCGACAGTTTAGCAAGCAGCCCCAGCATTTT. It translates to CASSRQFSKQPQHF.

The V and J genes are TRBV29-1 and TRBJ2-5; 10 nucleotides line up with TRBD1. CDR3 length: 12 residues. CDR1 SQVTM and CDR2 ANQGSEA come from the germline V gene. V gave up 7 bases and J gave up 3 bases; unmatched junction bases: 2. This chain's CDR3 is CSGGQGEETQYF. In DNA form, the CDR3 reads TGCAGCGGCGGACAGGGGGAAGAGACCCAGTACTTC.

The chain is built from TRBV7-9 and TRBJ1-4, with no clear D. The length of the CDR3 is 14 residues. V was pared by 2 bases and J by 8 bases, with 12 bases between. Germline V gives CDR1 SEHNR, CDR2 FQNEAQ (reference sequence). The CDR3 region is CASSLREEGEKLFF. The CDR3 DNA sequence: TGTGCCAGCAGCTTAAGGGAGGAAGGAGAAAAACTGTTTTTT.

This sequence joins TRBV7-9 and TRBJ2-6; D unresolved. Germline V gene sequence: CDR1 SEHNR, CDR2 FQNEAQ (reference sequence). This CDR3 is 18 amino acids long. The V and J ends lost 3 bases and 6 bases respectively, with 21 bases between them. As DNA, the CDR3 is TGTGCCAGCAGCTTTTTACAGTTATTCTCTGTGGAGGCCAACGTCCTGACTTTC. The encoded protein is CASSFLQLFSVEANVLTF. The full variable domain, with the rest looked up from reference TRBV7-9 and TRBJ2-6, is DTGVSQNPRHKITKRGQNVTFRCDPISEHNRLYWYRQTLGQGPEFLTYFQNEAQLEKSRLLSDRFSAERPKGSFSTLEIQRTEQGDSAMYLCASSFLQLFSVEANVLTFGAGSRLTVL.

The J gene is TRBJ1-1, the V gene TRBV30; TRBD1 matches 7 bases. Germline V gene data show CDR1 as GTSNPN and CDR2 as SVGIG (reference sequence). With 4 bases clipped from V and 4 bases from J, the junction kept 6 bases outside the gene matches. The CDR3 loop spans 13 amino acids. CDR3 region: CAWNRWTGTEAFF. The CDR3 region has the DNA TGTGCCTGGAACCGATGGACAGGCACTGAAGCTTTCTTT.

In DNA form, the CDR3 reads TGCGCCAGCAGCTTGGACGTAGCGGGGAACACCGGGGAGCTGTTTTTT. It specifies CASSLDVAGNTGELFF. This chain uses TRBV5-1 with TRBJ2-2; TRBD2 aligns across 7 bases. The CDR3 extends over 16 amino acids. Germline CDR1 is SGHRS and CDR2 is YFSETQ. The V and J ends lost 0 bases and 1 base, in that order; junction bases with no gene match: 3.

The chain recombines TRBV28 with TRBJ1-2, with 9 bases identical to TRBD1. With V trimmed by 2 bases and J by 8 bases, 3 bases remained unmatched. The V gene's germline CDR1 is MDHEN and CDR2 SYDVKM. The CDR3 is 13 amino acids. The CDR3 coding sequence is TGTGCCAGCAGTTTAGGGACAGGGACCGGCTACACCTTC. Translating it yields CASSLGTGTGYTF.

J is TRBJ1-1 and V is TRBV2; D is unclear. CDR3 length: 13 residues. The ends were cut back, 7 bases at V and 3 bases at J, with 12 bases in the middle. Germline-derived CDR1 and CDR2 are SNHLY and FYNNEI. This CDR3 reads CASKPLGYTEAFF. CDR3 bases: TGTGCCAGCAAACCACTGGGCTACACTGAAGCTTTCTTT.